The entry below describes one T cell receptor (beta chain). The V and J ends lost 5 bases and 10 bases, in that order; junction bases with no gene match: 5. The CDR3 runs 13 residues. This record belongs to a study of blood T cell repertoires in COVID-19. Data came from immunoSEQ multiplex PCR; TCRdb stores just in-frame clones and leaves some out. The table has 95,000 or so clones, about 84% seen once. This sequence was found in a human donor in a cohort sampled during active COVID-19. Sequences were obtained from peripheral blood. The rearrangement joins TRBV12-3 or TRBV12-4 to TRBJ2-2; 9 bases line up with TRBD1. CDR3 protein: CASSPQGASELFF. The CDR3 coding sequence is TGTGCCAGCAGTCCACAGGGGGCTTCGGAGCTGTTTTTT.